A single sample is the source of the 27 T cell receptor beta chains below, sequenced in a study of cytomegalovirus exposure and HLA in healthy donors. Use of 60 Vbeta and 13 Jbeta primers characterized the PCR. Sequenced by immunoSEQ multiplex PCR; TCRdb stores in-frame clones only, minus some. The sample gives about 190,000 clones, around 75% of which show up once; around 3.2% is in the top ten. Sequencing was done on a sample of PBMCs. These receptors all stem from a woman aged 25 to 45 in good health and CMV-seropositive.

This clone has only one observation. The chain combines TRBV6-1 with TRBJ2-7; 7 nucleotides line up with TRBD1. Germline values: CDR1 MNHNS, CDR2 SASEGT. The CDR3 covers 15 residues. The trim removed 1 base at V and 1 base at J, leaving 4 bases unmatched. In DNA form, the CDR3 reads TGTGCCAGCAGTGAAGAGGGACAGATTTCCTACGAGCAGTACTTC. Its translation: CASSEEGQISYEQYF.

This chain connects TRBV4-1 to TRBJ2-3, with TRBD2 matching over 14 bases. Germline V gene lookup returns CDR1 MGHRA and CDR2 YSYEKL. The CDR3 spans 16 residues. Trimming at V came to 3 bases and at J to 5 bases, leaving 4 bases not matched to a gene. The CDR3 spells CASSQGTSGSVDTQYF. For the CDR3, the DNA is TGCGCCAGCAGCCAGGGGACTAGCGGGAGTGTAGATACGCAGTATTTT.

This rearrangement joins TRBV19 to TRBJ1-5, with TRBD1 matching 7 bases. The CDR3 has 16 residues. After removal of 5 bases from V and 2 bases from J, the junction contained 9 bases not matched to a gene. Germline values: CDR1 LNHDA, CDR2 SQIVND (reference sequence). The CDR3 loop reads CASSVARGRGNQPQHF. CDR3 nucleotide sequence: TGTGCCAGTAGTGTGGCAAGGGGGCGCGGCAATCAGCCCCAGCATTTT.

The genes are TRBV29-1 and TRBJ2-3; TRBD2 agrees at 13 bases. Trimming at V came to 7 bases and at J to 0 bases, leaving 7 bases not matched to a gene. The length of the CDR3 is 16 residues. Germline lookup yields CDR1 SQVTM and CDR2 ANQGSEA. CDR3 in DNA: TGCAGCGCCGGAAGGGGACTAGCGGGAAGCACAGATACGCAGTATTTT. Its protein product is CSAGRGLAGSTDTQYF.

This chain connects TRBV18 to TRBJ2-3, with 8 positions matching TRBD2. The CDR3 sequence is 18 residues long. CDR1 is KGHSH and CDR2 is LQKENI in the germline V gene. Unmatched junction bases numbered 12, after V lost 4 bases and J lost 0 bases. Here the CDR3 reads CASSLLPSGSSSTDTQYF. The DNA of the CDR3 is TGTGCCAGCTCACTCTTGCCTAGCGGGTCTTCTAGCACAGATACGCAGTATTTT. The full variable domain, completed using reference TRBV18 and TRBJ2-3, is NAGVMQNPRHLVRRRGQEARLRCSPMKGHSHVYWYRQLPEEGLKFMVYLQKENIIDESGMPKERFSAEFPKEGPSILRIQQVVRGDSAAYFCASSLLPSGSSSTDTQYFGPGTRLTVL.

The chain is built from TRBV6-5 and TRBJ1-1; 8 bases are shared with TRBD1. V gave up 2 bases and J gave up 6 bases; unmatched junction bases: 5. This CDR3 region has 14 residues. From germline, CDR1 is MNHEY and CDR2 SVGAGI. The CDR3 region has the DNA TGTGCCAGCAGTTACGGGACAGGTTCCCCTGAAGCTTTCTTT. Translated, it gives CASSYGTGSPEAFF.

CDR3 amino acids: CASSSRQGGENEQFF. CDR3 in DNA: TGTGCCAGCAGTTCAAGACAGGGAGGTGAGAATGAGCAGTTCTTC. V and J are TRBV28 and TRBJ2-1; tentatively, D is TRBD1 (7 bases). Trimming shortened V by 4 bases and J by 7 bases, and 17 bases separated the two germline ends. Germline V gene lookup returns CDR1 MDHEN and CDR2 SYDVKM. The CDR3 runs 15 residues.

V gene TRBV28 combines with J gene TRBJ2-7; 12 nucleotides match TRBD2. This CDR3 spans 17 amino acids. With V trimmed by 6 bases and J by 4 bases, 13 bases remained unmatched. Germline V lookup: CDR1 MDHEN, CDR2 SYDVKM. The DNA for the CDR3 is TGTGCCAGCAGCCCCAGACTTAGGACTAGCGGGATATACGAGCAGTACTTC. This encodes CASSPRLRTSGIYEQYF. The full variable domain, completed using reference TRBV28 and TRBJ2-7, is DVKVTQSSRYLVKRTGEKVFLECVQDMDHENMFWYRQDPGLGLRLIYFSYDVKMKEKGDIPEGYSVSREKKERFSLILESASTNQTSMYLCASSPRLRTSGIYEQYFGPGTRLTVT.

The chain couples TRBV5-4 to TRBJ2-7; weak D call: TRBD1 (5 bases). CDR1 SGHNT and CDR2 YYREEE come from the germline V gene (reference sequence). The germline V and J ends were trimmed by 2 bases and 0 bases, with 12 bases remaining between them. The CDR3 is 15 amino acids. The DNA for the CDR3 is TGTGCCAGCAGCTTACAGGCAACGGGCTCCTACGAGCAGTACTTC. It specifies CASSLQATGSYEQYF.

A few counts support this clone. The V gene is TRBV5-4, the J gene TRBJ2-1, with D possibly TRBD2 on 6 matching bases. The ends were cut back, 2 bases at V and 3 bases at J, with 12 bases in the middle. Looked up from germline, CDR1 is SGHNT and CDR2 is YYREEE (reference sequence). The CDR3 runs to 15 residues. CDR3 region: CASSFPPSDYNEQFF. CDR3 nucleotide sequence: TGTGCCAGCAGCTTTCCGCCTAGCGACTACAATGAGCAGTTCTTC.

This chain links TRBV27 with TRBJ2-3; 13 bases match TRBD2. CDR1 is MNHEY and CDR2 is SMNVEV in the germline V gene (reference sequence). This CDR3 contains 15 residues. V gave up 5 bases and J gave up 4 bases; unmatched junction bases: 3. The CDR3 nucleotides read TGTGCCAGCAGTCAAGGACTAGCGGGAGCAGATACGCAGTATTTT. Translation: CASSQGLAGADTQYF.

This chain uses TRBV7-6 with TRBJ2-7; 7 bases agree with TRBD1. V lost 1 base, J lost 5 bases, and 8 bases stayed unmatched. This CDR3 comprises 15 residues. Germline V gives CDR1 SGHVS, CDR2 FNYEAQ. CDR3 sequence: CASSLEAGGLNEQYF. CDR3 nucleotide sequence: TGTGCCAGCAGCTTAGAGGCAGGGGGTCTCAACGAGCAGTACTTC.

The count of this clone is one. The V and J genes are TRBV7-9 and TRBJ2-1; 13 positions match TRBD2. V lost 4 bases, J lost 7 bases, and 7 bases stayed unmatched. The length of the CDR3 is 16 residues. Germline CDR1 SEHNR, CDR2 FQNEAQ (reference sequence). CDR3 region: CASSWDRGLAGNEQFF. The CDR3 DNA reads as TGTGCCAGCAGCTGGGACAGGGGACTAGCGGGGAATGAGCAGTTCTTC.

V is TRBV15 and J is TRBJ2-7; TRBD1 agrees at 8 bases. The CDR3 consists of 12 residues. CDR1 is LNHNV and CDR2 is YYDKDF in the germline V gene (reference sequence). V shed 5 bases, J shed 4 bases, and the junction held 1 base outside the gene matches. CDR3 in amino acids: CATSGQGYEQYF. CDR3 nucleotide sequence: TGTGCCACCAGCGGACAGGGTTACGAGCAGTACTTC.

The V gene is TRBV5-1, the J gene TRBJ1-1, with 8 bases matching TRBD1. The CDR3 contains 13 residues. CDR1 and CDR2 (germline): SGHRS, YFSETQ. With 4 bases clipped from V and 11 bases from J, the junction kept 10 bases outside the gene matches. The CDR3 protein is CASSHGQGLGAFF. For the CDR3, the DNA is TGCGCCAGCAGCCACGGACAGGGTTTGGGTGCTTTCTTT.

The chain uses TRBV27 and TRBJ2-7; TRBD1 might be the D (7 bases). Deletions cut 4 bases from V and 3 bases from J, with 16 bases between. The CDR3 spans 15 residues. CDR1 and CDR2 (germline): MNHEY, SMNVEV (reference sequence). CDR3 coding DNA: TGTGCCAGCAGTTCACCAGGGGGGTCCGGCTACGAGCAGTACTTC. It yields the protein CASSSPGGSGYEQYF.

The chain combines TRBV5-6 with TRBJ2-5, with 10 bases identical to TRBD2. The better agreement between TRBJ2-7 and the DNA end casts doubt on the J call. The CDR3 length is 14 residues. Per the germline V gene, CDR1 is SGHDT and CDR2 is YYEEEE. The CDR3: CASSPSGSSYEQYF. The CDR3 bases are TGTGCCAGCAGCCCTAGCGGGAGTTCATACGAGCAGTACTTC.

The chain links TRBV5-1 to TRBJ2-3, with D unresolved. CDR1 and CDR2 from the germline V gene are SGHRS and YFSETQ. The CDR3 loop spans 12 amino acids. Trimming took off 5 bases at V and 0 bases at J, with 4 bases between the two ends. CDR3 DNA: TGCGCCAGCAGACAGAGCACAGATACGCAGTATTTT. It translates to CASRQSTDTQYF.

This chain joins TRBV7-8 and TRBJ2-3; TRBD2 aligns across 7 bases. With 1 base clipped from V and 3 bases from J, the junction kept 4 bases outside the gene matches. Germline values: CDR1 SGHVS, CDR2 FQNEAQ. The CDR3 loop spans 15 amino acids. The CDR3: CASSLGAGLTDTQYF. The CDR3 DNA follows: TGTGCCAGCAGCTTAGGAGCGGGACTTACAGATACGCAGTATTTT. The full variable domain, its missing parts supplied by reference TRBV7-8 and TRBJ2-3, is GAGVSQSPRYKVAKRGQDVALRCDPISGHVSLFWYQQALGQGPEFLTYFQNEAQLDKSGLPSDRFFAERPEGSVSTLKIQRTQQEDSAVYLCASSLGAGLTDTQYFGPGTRLTVL.

This rearrangement joins TRBV28 to TRBJ2-1; 11 bases are shared with TRBD2. Germline CDR1 reads MDHEN; CDR2 reads SYDVKM. The V gene end was trimmed by 6 bases and the J gene end by 5 bases; junction bases not matched to a gene: 9. The CDR3 sequence is 16 residues long. This chain's CDR3 is CASRNTLAGADNEQFF. The DNA of the CDR3 is TGTGCCAGCAGGAACACACTAGCGGGAGCCGACAATGAGCAGTTCTTC. Full variable domain (rest looked up from reference TRBV28 and TRBJ2-1): DVKVTQSSRYLVKRTGEKVFLECVQDMDHENMFWYRQDPGLGLRLIYFSYDVKMKEKGDIPEGYSVSREKKERFSLILESASTNQTSMYLCASRNTLAGADNEQFFGPGTRLTVL.

CDR3: CASSQREGIADTQYF. For the CDR3, the DNA is TGCGCCAGCAGCCAACGGGAGGGTATAGCAGATACGCAGTATTTT. The chain joins TRBV4-1 to TRBJ2-3; TRBD2 matches at 8 bases. After removal of 2 bases from V and 4 bases from J, the junction contained 5 bases not matched to a gene. The CDR3 spans 15 residues. CDR1 MGHRA and CDR2 YSYEKL come from the germline V gene.

This chain links TRBV5-1 with TRBJ2-7, with 10 bases identical to TRBD1. This CDR3 has 15 amino acids. V lost 1 base to trimming and J lost 5 bases; unmatched junction nucleotides: 6. Germline CDR1 SGHRS, CDR2 YFSETQ. CDR3 DNA: TGCGCCAGCAGCTTGACCGGGACAGGGGTTAACGAGCAGTACTTC. It specifies CASSLTGTGVNEQYF.

This clone was seen only a few times. This chain connects TRBV28 to TRBJ1-5; no definite D call. Per the germline V gene, CDR1 is MDHEN and CDR2 is SYDVKM. Between the trimmed V and J ends, which lost 2 bases and 3 bases, there was a span of 8 bases. CDR3 size: 14 residues. In DNA form, the CDR3 reads TGTGCCAGCAGTTTAGAACAGCTCAATCAGCCCCAGCATTTT. Translated: CASSLEQLNQPQHF. The full variable domain, completed using reference TRBV28 and TRBJ1-5, is DVKVTQSSRYLVKRTGEKVFLECVQDMDHENMFWYRQDPGLGLRLIYFSYDVKMKEKGDIPEGYSVSREKKERFSLILESASTNQTSMYLCASSLEQLNQPQHFGDGTRLSIL.

By sample fraction, this clone is medium-sized. This chain links TRBV5-6 with TRBJ2-3; 8 nucleotides match TRBD1. J lost 2 bases, V lost 4 bases, and 9 bases had no gene match. The CDR3 totals 16 residues. Germline-derived CDR1 and CDR2 are SGHDT and YYEEEE. DNA for the CDR3: TGTGCCAGCAGCACCGGAGGGACAGGTATCACAGATACGCAGTATTTT. Amino acid sequence: CASSTGGTGITDTQYF.

V is TRBV28 and J is TRBJ1-2; 7 bases map to TRBD1. The CDR3 runs to 12 residues. The V gene's germline CDR1 is MDHEN and CDR2 SYDVKM. V was pared by 5 bases and J by 5 bases, with 2 bases of the junction left unmatched. CDR3 sequence (DNA): TGTGCCAGCAGTCAGGGGGGTTATGGCTACACCTTC. Residues: CASSQGGYGYTF.

For the CDR3, the DNA is TGTTCATCCTGCCACTCTCTCTCCTACGAGCAGTACTTC. Protein: CSSCHSLSYEQYF. The genes are TRBV6-1 and TRBJ2-7; D unclear. Germline-derived CDR1 and CDR2 are MNHNS and SASEGT. The CDR3 contains 13 residues.

This sequence joins TRBV9 and TRBJ2-7, with 12 positions matching TRBD2. The V segment lost 4 bases and the J segment 6 bases; nucleotides outside the gene matches: 2. CDR3 length: 13 amino acids. Germline V gene data show CDR1 as SGDLS and CDR2 as YYNGEE. CDR3 region: CASSPGLAGEQYF. The CDR3 region has the DNA TGTGCCAGCAGCCCGGGACTAGCGGGCGAGCAGTACTTC. The variable domain in full, with the rest retrieved from reference TRBV9 and TRBJ2-7, is DSGVTQTPKHLITATGQRVTLRCSPRSGDLSVYWYQQSLDQGLQFLIQYYNGEERAKGNILERFSAQQFPDLHSELNLSSLELGDSALYFCASSPGLAGEQYFGPGTRLTVT.